This T cell receptor beta chain stems from a study of T cell responses to AZD1222 COVID-19 vaccine. The J segment lost 9 bases and the V segment lost 7 bases, leaving 7 bases of the junction unmatched. The CDR3 sequence is 13 residues long. CDR1 and CDR2 (germline): LNHDA, SQIVND (reference sequence). Repertoires were generated with immunoSEQ multiplex PCR, while TCRdb's copy carries only in-frame clones and drops some. The sample records under 140,000 clones, roughly 90% being singletons. The source of this sequence is an adult who received the AZD1222 COVID-19 vaccine. The source material was peripheral blood, sampled 28 days after the second AZD1222 dose. The genes are TRBV19 and TRBJ2-1; 9 positions agree with TRBD1. This CDR3 reads CASNDRGLGEQFF. CDR3 sequence (DNA): TGTGCCAGTAATGACAGGGGGTTGGGTGAGCAGTTCTTC.